This TCR beta chain was recovered during a study of graft-versus-host responses after intestinal transplantation. Findings and caveats of the study: Detection of GvH clones occurred in recipient marrow, and some had their first appearance in ileum or blood.

The method was immunoSEQ multiplex PCR; TCRdb's version includes in-frame clones alone and lacks a portion of them. The sample has some 120,000 clones; less than 95% are singletons. Details on this clone: As yet, its antigen is unknown.

The CDR3 sequence is 14 residues long. Germline CDR1 SGHDN, CDR2 FVKESK. V shed 4 bases and J shed 0 bases, with 7 bases lying between them. This sequence joins TRBV14 and TRBJ1-3; D gene uncertain. This clonotype was obtained from a human donor who received an intestinal transplant. The specimen was unstimulated CD4+ T cells sorted from spleen or lymph node cells, collected before intestinal transplant. The CDR3 sequence is CASSPGFSGNTIYF. For the CDR3, the DNA is TGTGCCAGCAGCCCCGGTTTCTCTGGAAACACCATATATTTT.